The T cell receptor (beta chain) described here comes from a study of vaccination and CD4 T cells after COVID-19. For the study at large: Testing by nasal swab PCR showed convalescent patients to be SARS-CoV-2 positive; about nine were mild and one was severe.

Treatment meaning: roughly 11-day PBMC culture with coronavirus spike peptide pools or control peptides (ViraFEST assay). This CDR3 is 15 amino acids long. CDR1 SGHTA and CDR2 FQGNSA come from the germline V gene. With 2 bases clipped from V and 4 bases from J, the junction kept 2 bases outside the gene matches. Cultured CD4+ T-cell DNA underwent Oncomine TCR Beta short-read sequencing. DNA came from CD4+ T cells after culture. TCRdb independently ran MiXCR on the PCR reads; one entry per CDR3 protein. The sample lists some 15,000 distinct CDR3 sequences, over 55% seen once, with approximately 12% in the top ten. In the case of this clonotype: Its antigen is as yet unknown.

The TCR comes from a human donor who had recovered from COVID-19. The sequenced material came from CD4+ T cells from blood, cultured in vitro. The chain has TRBV7-2 and TRBJ2-3; 11 bases fit TRBD2. The CDR3 DNA sequence: TGTGCCAGCAGCTTATGGACTAGCGGGTCAGATACGCAGTATTTT. Translating gives CASSLWTSGSDTQYF.